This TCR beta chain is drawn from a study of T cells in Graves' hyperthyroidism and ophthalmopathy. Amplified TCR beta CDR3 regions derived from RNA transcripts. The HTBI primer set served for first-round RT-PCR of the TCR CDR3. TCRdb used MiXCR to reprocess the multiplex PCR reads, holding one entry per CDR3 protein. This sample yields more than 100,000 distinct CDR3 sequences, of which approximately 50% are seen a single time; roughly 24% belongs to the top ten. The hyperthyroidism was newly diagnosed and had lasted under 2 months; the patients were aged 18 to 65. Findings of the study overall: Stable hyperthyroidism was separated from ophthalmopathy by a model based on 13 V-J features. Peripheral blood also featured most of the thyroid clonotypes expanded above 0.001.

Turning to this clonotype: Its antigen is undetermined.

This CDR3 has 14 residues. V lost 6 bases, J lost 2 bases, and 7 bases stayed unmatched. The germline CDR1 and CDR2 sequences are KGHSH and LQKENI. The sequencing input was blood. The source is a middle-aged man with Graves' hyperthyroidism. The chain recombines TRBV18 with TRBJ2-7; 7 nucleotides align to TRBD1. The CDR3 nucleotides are TGTGCCAGCTCGTCCAACCAGGGGGCCTACGAGCAGTACTTC. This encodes CASSSNQGAYEQYF.